These 27 T cell receptor beta chains share one sample of origin, sequenced in a study of CD8+ T cells in alopecia areata. Sequencing templates came from extracted RNA that was reverse transcribed into cDNA. Generated by immunoSEQ multiplex PCR, the TCRdb table keeps only in-frame clones and is missing some. The sample shows roughly 280,000 clones, around three fifths of them seen only once. Sample treatment: oral pan-JAK inhibitor, 5-10 mg twice daily. Sequences were derived from CD4+ T cells sorted from blood, sampled between weeks 51 and 54, from a patient treated with tofacitinib. Every receptor here comes from a human donor with alopecia areata.

The rearrangement joins TRBV19 to TRBJ2-7; D is undetermined. Germline loops: CDR1 LNHDA, CDR2 SQIVND (reference sequence). Trimming cost V 3 bases and J 6 bases, with 9 bases left between them. The CDR3 is made up of 12 amino acids. CDR3 bases: TGTGCCAGTAGTATCCCCGGCAGCGAGCAGTACTTC. Translation: CASSIPGSEQYF.

The chain is built from TRBV6-5 and TRBJ1-1, with TRBD1 matching 9 bases. Germline trimming cut 1 base from V and 1 base from J; bases unmatched to any gene: 1. Germline assignment: CDR1 MNHEY and CDR2 SVGAGI. This CDR3 region has 15 residues. The CDR3 sequence is CASSYLGQGNTEAFF. The CDR3 bases are TGTGCCAGCAGTTACTTGGGACAGGGGAACACTGAAGCTTTCTTT.

This clone was counted between two and nine times. The chain couples TRBV19 to TRBJ2-2, with TRBD2 matching 9 bases. The CDR3 has 14 residues. Germline-derived CDR1 and CDR2 are LNHDA and SQIVND (reference sequence). The J segment lost 6 bases and the V segment lost 11 bases, leaving 10 bases of the junction unmatched. CDR3 DNA: TGTGCCTCCCAGCGGGGGGTAATCCCCGGGGAGCTGTTTTTT. As protein: CASQRGVIPGELFF.

The V and J genes are TRBV2 and TRBJ1-4, with D maybe TRBD1 (5 bases). Germline assignment: CDR1 SNHLY and CDR2 FYNNEI. Trimming pared 0 bases from V and 7 bases from J, leaving 12 bases between. The CDR3 runs 15 residues. CDR3 nucleotide sequence: TGTGCCAGCAGTGAAGCCCATGGGGCAGTTGAAAAACTGTTTTTT. It yields the protein CASSEAHGAVEKLFF.

The chain employs TRBV14 and TRBJ1-6; D remains ambiguous. The CDR3 is 14 amino acids. V lost 0 bases, J lost 5 bases, and 5 bases lay in between. CDR1 SGHDN and CDR2 FVKESK come from the germline V gene. The CDR3 nucleotides are TGTGCCAGCAGCCAAGATTGGGATAATTCACCCCTCCACTTT. It specifies CASSQDWDNSPLHF.

The rearrangement uses TRBV29-1 and TRBJ1-2; D is unresolved. Germline V gene sequence: CDR1 SQVTM, CDR2 ANQGSEA. The CDR3 consists of 12 residues. V gave up 6 bases and J gave up 6 bases, with 14 bases separating them. DNA of the CDR3: TGCAGCGTGGGGATAAACCGTGATGGCTACACCTTC. Translation gives CSVGINRDGYTF.

The J gene is TRBJ2-6, the V gene TRBV6-5, with D possibly being TRBD1 (5 bases). The length of the CDR3 is 15 residues. The germline CDR1 and CDR2 sequences are MNHEY and SVGAGI. Trimming cost V 6 bases and J 0 bases, with 9 bases left between them. CDR3 nucleotide sequence: TGTGCCAGCAGGGACACAGACTCTGGGGCCAACGTCCTGACTTTC. Protein product: CASRDTDSGANVLTF.

The chain employs TRBV18 and TRBJ1-2; 7 bases match TRBD1. The length of the CDR3 is 15 residues. Germline CDR1 is KGHSH and CDR2 is LQKENI. V shed 0 bases, J shed 7 bases, and the junction held 8 bases outside the gene matches. The DNA of the CDR3 is TGTGCCAGCTCACCACCGGAGGGGGCGATTAGTGGCTACACCTTC. Encoded protein: CASSPPEGAISGYTF. The full variable domain, with the rest looked up from reference TRBV18 and TRBJ1-2, is NAGVMQNPRHLVRRRGQEARLRCSPMKGHSHVYWYRQLPEEGLKFMVYLQKENIIDESGMPKERFSAEFPKEGPSILRIQQVVRGDSAAYFCASSPPEGAISGYTFGSGTRLTVV.

This clone was counted only a few times. J is TRBJ2-2 and V is TRBV27, with D perhaps being TRBD1 or TRBD2 (5 bases each). This CDR3 spans 18 amino acids. The ends were cut back, 8 bases at V and 2 bases at J, with 24 bases in the middle. The germline V gene encodes CDR1 MNHEY and CDR2 SMNVEV (reference sequence). The CDR3 DNA follows: TGTGCCAGCTTCCCGCTCGGGGCAGATACTAGTAACACCGGGGAGCTGTTTTTT. As protein: CASFPLGADTSNTGELFF.

The CDR3 protein is CASSVHGQGTSPLHF. The CDR3, as DNA: TGTGCCAGCAGTGTGCACGGACAGGGGACTTCACCCCTCCACTTT. The chain has TRBV25-1 and TRBJ1-6; 9 bases match TRBD1. The length of the CDR3 is 15 residues. The germline gives CDR1 MGHDK, CDR2 SYGVNS. Trimming cost V 4 bases and J 9 bases; bases outside gene matches: 7.

This clone was detected many times. This sequence joins TRBV10-3 and TRBJ2-7; unclear D gene. Trimming removed 0 bases at V and 9 bases at J, with 6 bases between. The CDR3 is made up of 11 amino acids. Germline values: CDR1 ENHRY, CDR2 SYGVKD. The CDR3 here is CAISESARQYF. In DNA form, the CDR3 reads TGTGCCATCAGTGAGTCGGCGAGGCAGTACTTC.

The CDR3 sequence: CASSSDRAGNTIYF. The CDR3, as DNA: TGTGCCAGCAGCTCGGACAGGGCTGGAAACACCATATATTTT. This chain connects TRBV7-2 to TRBJ1-3; 8 nucleotides match TRBD1. Trimming took 4 bases from V and 2 from J; bases not matched to a gene: 1. CDR3 length: 14 residues. From germline, CDR1 is SGHTA and CDR2 FQGNSA.

The rearrangement joins TRBV15 to TRBJ2-5; D uncertain. Germline assignment: CDR1 LNHNV and CDR2 YYDKDF (reference sequence). This CDR3 region has 12 residues. Trimming took 6 bases from V and 4 from J, leaving 9 bases between them. The CDR3 DNA reads TGTGCCACCAGTGGGTTTGGAGAGACCCAGTACTTC. This encodes CATSGFGETQYF.

This chain joins TRBV2 and TRBJ2-7; 10 nucleotides align to TRBD2. The trim removed 3 bases at V and 3 bases at J, leaving 8 bases unmatched. This CDR3 comprises 16 residues. Germline CDR1 reads SNHLY; CDR2 reads FYNNEI. The CDR3 nucleotides read TGTGCCAGCAGTGATATGAGGCTAGCGGGGGACTACGAGCAGTACTTC. This translates into CASSDMRLAGDYEQYF.

The V call is TRBV29-1, the J call TRBJ2-7; 11 positions agree with TRBD1. V was clipped by 4 bases and J by 6 bases; unmatched bases: 8. The CDR3 is made up of 14 amino acids. Germline lookup yields CDR1 SQVTM and CDR2 ANQGSEA. The CDR3 bases are TGCAGCGTTGGGACAGGGGGCGGATTAGGCGAGCAGTACTTC. Its protein product is CSVGTGGGLGEQYF.

The rearrangement links TRBV27 to TRBJ2-7; TRBD1 is a possible D gene (6 bases). The CDR3 length is 12 residues. CDR1 and CDR2 (germline): MNHEY, SMNVEV (reference sequence). Trimming pared 2 bases from V and 5 bases from J, leaving 7 bases between. The CDR3 DNA follows: TGTGCCAGCAGTTTAACAGGGAACGAGCAGTACTTC. Its translation is CASSLTGNEQYF.

The V gene is TRBV29-1, the J gene TRBJ2-7, with a weak D call TRBD1 (5 bases). Germline loops: CDR1 SQVTM, CDR2 ANQGSEA. V was cut by 2 bases and J by 8 bases, with 16 bases left in between. This CDR3 comprises 13 residues. CDR3: CSVELVDSRQQYF. For the CDR3, the DNA is TGCAGCGTTGAACTCGTAGACAGCCGCCAGCAGTACTTC.

The V and J genes are TRBV6-5 and TRBJ2-7; 8 nucleotides line up with TRBD2. Per germline, CDR1 MNHEY and CDR2 SVGAGI. V lost 6 bases to trimming and J lost 0 bases; unmatched junction nucleotides: 4. This CDR3 is built from 14 residues. Here the CDR3 reads CASRASGGSYEQYF. DNA of the CDR3: TGTGCCAGCAGGGCGAGCGGGGGCTCCTACGAGCAGTACTTC.

This clone was picked up a small number of times. DNA for the CDR3: TGTGCCAGCAGTTCCGGGACAGAGGGCAAGACCCAGTACTTC. This gives the protein CASSSGTEGKTQYF. The rearrangement joins TRBV27 to TRBJ2-5; TRBD1 aligns across 7 bases. V shed 4 bases, J shed 6 bases, and the junction held 8 bases outside the gene matches. The germline V gene encodes CDR1 MNHEY and CDR2 SMNVEV (reference sequence). CDR3 length equals 14 residues.

The rearrangement joins TRBV2 to TRBJ2-7; tentatively, D is TRBD1 or TRBD2 (5 bases each). This CDR3 has 13 amino acids. CDR1 and CDR2 from the germline V gene are SNHLY and FYNNEI. Trimming left V 8 bases short and J 3 bases short, with 14 bases between. The CDR3 spells CASGAGTLYEQYF. The CDR3 coding sequence is TGTGCCAGCGGAGCCGGGACCCTCTACGAGCAGTACTTC.

The CDR3 sequence: CSVESGLFDNEQFF. CDR3 sequence (DNA): TGCAGCGTTGAATCGGGACTATTTGACAATGAGCAGTTCTTC. The chain has TRBV29-1 and TRBJ2-1; 7 bases are shared with TRBD2. The CDR3 is 14 residues long. With V trimmed by 2 bases and J by 5 bases, 6 bases remained unmatched. Germline CDR1 SQVTM, CDR2 ANQGSEA.

A word on this clone: The same CDR3 can be traced to other DNA sequences in this sample. This chain links TRBV12-5 with TRBJ2-3; D not resolved. This CDR3 region has 11 residues. The V gene lost 2 bases and the J gene lost 3 bases, with 0 bases spanning the gap. Germline V gene lookup returns CDR1 LGHNT and CDR2 FRNRAP. The CDR3 DNA reads TGTGCTAGTGGTTTGACAGATACGCAGTATTTT. It yields the protein CASGLTDTQYF.

This clone was seen a handful of times. The chain uses TRBV29-1 and TRBJ1-1; a possible D gene is TRBD1 (5 bases). Germline values: CDR1 SQVTM, CDR2 ANQGSEA. V lost 8 bases to trimming and J lost 6 bases, with 19 bases between them. This CDR3 has 13 residues. The CDR3 region has the DNA TGCAGCCCGTACCGGACGGTGGGGGCTGAAGCTTTCTTT. Residues: CSPYRTVGAEAFF.

V gene TRBV10-3 combines with J gene TRBJ2-3; TRBD1 aligns across 7 bases. V was pared by 5 bases and J by 1 base, with 3 bases of the junction left unmatched. The CDR3 loop spans 14 amino acids. CDR1 is ENHRY, CDR2 SYGVKD, per germline. The CDR3: CAISRQGGTDTQYF. CDR3 bases: TGTGCCATCAGTCGGCAGGGGGGCACAGATACGCAGTATTTT.

The CDR3, as DNA: TGTGCCAGCACCGAGGGGTCTACTATTTACGAGCAGTACTTC. Protein sequence: CASTEGSTIYEQYF. The chain uses TRBV6-5 and TRBJ2-7, with D perhaps matching TRBD1 or TRBD2 (5 bases each). Between the trimmed V and J ends, which lost 7 bases and 4 bases, there was a span of 17 bases. CDR1 MNHEY and CDR2 SVGAGI come from the germline V gene. There are 14 residues in the CDR3.

The genes are TRBV18 and TRBJ1-5; a possible D gene is TRBD1 (6 bases). The ends were cut back, 2 bases at V and 5 bases at J, with 16 bases in the middle. The CDR3 extends over 16 amino acids. The germline V gene has CDR1 KGHSH and CDR2 LQKENI. The CDR3 spells CASSPGVGQSDQPQHF. As DNA, the CDR3 is TGTGCCAGCTCACCAGGCGTTGGACAGAGCGATCAGCCCCAGCATTTT.

This clone was detected once. The chain joins TRBV29-1 to TRBJ1-2; D is unclear. The CDR3 loop spans 15 amino acids. Germline V gene lookup returns CDR1 SQVTM and CDR2 ANQGSEA. Between the trimmed V and J ends, which lost 5 bases and 1 base, there was a span of 17 bases. The CDR3 spells CSVWAGVENNYGYTF. In DNA form, the CDR3 reads TGCAGCGTTTGGGCCGGGGTTGAGAATAACTATGGCTACACCTTC. The variable domain in full, completed from reference TRBV29-1 and TRBJ1-2, reads SAVISQKPSRDICQRGTSLTIQCQVDSQVTMMFWYRQQPGQSLTLIATANQGSEATYESGFVIDKFPISRPNLTFSTLTVSNMSPEDSSIYLCSVWAGVENNYGYTFGSGTRLTVV.